Included here is one T cell receptor beta chain sequence, with context. Its antigen remains unknown. CD4+ cells underwent separation, giving CD45RA+ naive and CD45RA-negative memory subsets. This record comes from a study of shared clonotypes between healthy human individuals. Study-wide results and limits: Non-shared clonotypes displayed generation probabilities falling below those of clonotypes present in all four donors.

The protocol was immunoSEQ multiplex PCR, while the TCRdb copy is restricted to in-frame clones and leaves out a portion. Of 2.5 million or so clones listed, roughly nine tenths are singletons. Deletions cut 7 bases from V and 2 bases from J, with 15 bases between. Germline V gene data show CDR1 as MNHNS and CDR2 as SASEGT. The CDR3 length is 15 residues. The rearrangement joins TRBV6-1 to TRBJ2-1, with D tentatively TRBD2 (5 bases). The specimen was naive CD4+ T cells sorted from blood. Subset here: CD45RA+ positively selected. This sequence was found in a young man in good health. The CDR3 loop is CASTPGVSPYNEQFF. The CDR3 DNA reads TGTGCCAGCACCCCCGGGGTCTCCCCCTACAATGAGCAGTTCTTC.